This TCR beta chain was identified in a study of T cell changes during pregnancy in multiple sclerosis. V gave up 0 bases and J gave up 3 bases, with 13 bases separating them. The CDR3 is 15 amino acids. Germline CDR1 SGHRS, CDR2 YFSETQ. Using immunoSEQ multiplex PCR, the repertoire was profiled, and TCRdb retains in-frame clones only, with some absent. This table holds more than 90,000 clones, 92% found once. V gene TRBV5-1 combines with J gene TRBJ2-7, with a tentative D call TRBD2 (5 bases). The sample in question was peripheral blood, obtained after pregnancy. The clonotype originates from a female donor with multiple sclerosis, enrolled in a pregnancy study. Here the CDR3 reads CASSLALDGDYEQYF. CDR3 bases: TGCGCCAGCAGCTTGGCCCTAGACGGGGACTACGAGCAGTACTTC.